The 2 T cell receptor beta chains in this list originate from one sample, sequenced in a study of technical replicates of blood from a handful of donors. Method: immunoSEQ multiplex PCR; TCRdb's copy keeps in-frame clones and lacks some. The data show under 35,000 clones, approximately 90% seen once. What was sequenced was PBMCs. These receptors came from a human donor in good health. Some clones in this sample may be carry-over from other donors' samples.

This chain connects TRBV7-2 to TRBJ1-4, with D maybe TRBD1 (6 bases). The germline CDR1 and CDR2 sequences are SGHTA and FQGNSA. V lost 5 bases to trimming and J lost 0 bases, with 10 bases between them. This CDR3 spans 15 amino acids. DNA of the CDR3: TGTGCCAGCAGCCGACAGGATGCAACTAATGAAAAACTGTTTTTT. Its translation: CASSRQDATNEKLFF.

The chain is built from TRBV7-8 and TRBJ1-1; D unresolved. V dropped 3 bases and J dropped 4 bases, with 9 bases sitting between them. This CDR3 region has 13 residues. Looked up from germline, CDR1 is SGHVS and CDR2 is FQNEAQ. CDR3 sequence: CASSFDSSTEAFF. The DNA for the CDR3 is TGTGCCAGCAGCTTCGACTCCTCCACTGAAGCTTTCTTT. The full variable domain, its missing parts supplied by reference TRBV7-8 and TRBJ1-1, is GAGVSQSPRYKVAKRGQDVALRCDPISGHVSLFWYQQALGQGPEFLTYFQNEAQLDKSGLPSDRFFAERPEGSVSTLKIQRTQQEDSAVYLCASSFDSSTEAFFGQGTRLTVV.